This TCR beta chain was retrieved from a study of Graves' ophthalmopathy and Graves' hyperthyroidism. Overall study: The authors defined stable hyperthyroidism as no ophthalmopathy within 18 months of follow-up.

CDR3 regions of TCR beta were amplified from RNA transcripts. Following a first-round RT-PCR that used HTBI primers, a second-round multiplex PCR was carried out. TCRdb fed the multiplex PCR reads into MiXCR, producing one record per CDR3 protein. The sample comprises over a million distinct CDR3 sequences, roughly 35% of which are singletons, and more than 9.5% rests with the top ten. This CDR3 contains 13 residues. V was trimmed by 7 bases and J by 8 bases, leaving 17 bases between them. Looked up from germline, CDR1 is SEHNR and CDR2 is FQNEAQ (reference sequence). This clonotype has at least ten counts. Orbital computed tomography and thyroid ultrasound, along with TRAb, serum thyroxine and clinical symptoms, underpinned diagnosis.

The sample consisted of peripheral blood or thyroid tissue (not recorded which). The chain is built from TRBV7-9 and TRBJ1-2; D is ambiguous. The TCR originated in an adult man with Graves' hyperthyroidism. CDR3 nucleotides: TGTGCCAGCACCCCTTGGAATGGGGAAGGCTACACCTTC. It specifies CASTPWNGEGYTF.